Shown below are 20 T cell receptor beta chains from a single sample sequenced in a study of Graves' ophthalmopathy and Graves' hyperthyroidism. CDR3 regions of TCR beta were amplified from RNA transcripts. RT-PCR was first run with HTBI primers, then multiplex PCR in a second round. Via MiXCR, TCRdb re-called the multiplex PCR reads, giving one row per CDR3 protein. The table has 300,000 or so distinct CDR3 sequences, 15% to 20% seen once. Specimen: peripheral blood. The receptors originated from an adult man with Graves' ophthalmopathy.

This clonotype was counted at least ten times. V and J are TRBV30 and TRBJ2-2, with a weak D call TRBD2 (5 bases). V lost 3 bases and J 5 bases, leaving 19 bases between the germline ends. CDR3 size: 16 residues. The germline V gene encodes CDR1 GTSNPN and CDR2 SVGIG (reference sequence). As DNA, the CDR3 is TGTGCCTGGAGCGTAGGCCCCGGAGGAACGACCGGGGAGCTGTTTTTT. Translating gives CAWSVGPGGTTGELFF.

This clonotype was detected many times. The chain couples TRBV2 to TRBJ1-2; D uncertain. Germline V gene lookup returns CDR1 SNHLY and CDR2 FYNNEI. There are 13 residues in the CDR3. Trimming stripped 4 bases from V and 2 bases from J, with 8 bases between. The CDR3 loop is CASSGAGNYGYTF. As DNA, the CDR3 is TGTGCCAGCAGTGGTGCGGGGAACTATGGCTACACCTTC.

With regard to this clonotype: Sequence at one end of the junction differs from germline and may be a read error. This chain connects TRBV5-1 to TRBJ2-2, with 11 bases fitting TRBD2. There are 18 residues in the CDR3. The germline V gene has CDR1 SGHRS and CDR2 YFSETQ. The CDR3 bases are TGCGCCTGCAGCTTGGACGTGGCTAGCGGGAGGTTGGTCCAGGAGCTGTTTTTT. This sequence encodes CACSLDVASGRLVQELFF.

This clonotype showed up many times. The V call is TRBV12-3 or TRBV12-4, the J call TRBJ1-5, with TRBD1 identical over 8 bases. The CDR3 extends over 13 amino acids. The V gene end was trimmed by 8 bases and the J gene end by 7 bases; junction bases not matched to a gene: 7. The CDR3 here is CASRTGGGQPQHF. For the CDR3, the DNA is TGTGCCAGCCGAACAGGGGGGGGGCAGCCCCAGCATTTT.

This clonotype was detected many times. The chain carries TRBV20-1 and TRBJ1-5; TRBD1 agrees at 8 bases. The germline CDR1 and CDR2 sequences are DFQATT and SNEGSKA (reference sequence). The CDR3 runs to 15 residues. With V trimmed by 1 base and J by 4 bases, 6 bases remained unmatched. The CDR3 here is CSARVDREINQPQHF. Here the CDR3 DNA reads TGCAGTGCTAGAGTGGACAGGGAGATAAATCAGCCCCAGCATTTT.

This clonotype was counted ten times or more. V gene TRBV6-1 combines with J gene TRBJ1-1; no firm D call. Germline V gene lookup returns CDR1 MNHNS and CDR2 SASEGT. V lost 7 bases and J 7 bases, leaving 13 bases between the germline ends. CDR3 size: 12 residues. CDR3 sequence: CASNQIGSEAFF. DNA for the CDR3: TGTGCCAGCAATCAAATCGGCAGTGAAGCTTTCTTT.

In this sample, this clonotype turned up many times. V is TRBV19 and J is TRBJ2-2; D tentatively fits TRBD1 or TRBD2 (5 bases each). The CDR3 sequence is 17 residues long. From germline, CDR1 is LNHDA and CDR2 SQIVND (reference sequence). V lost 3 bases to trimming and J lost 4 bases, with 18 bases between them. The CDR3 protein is CASSITGGPGTTGELFF. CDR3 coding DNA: TGTGCCAGTAGTATCACAGGCGGCCCAGGGACCACCGGGGAGCTGTTTTTT.

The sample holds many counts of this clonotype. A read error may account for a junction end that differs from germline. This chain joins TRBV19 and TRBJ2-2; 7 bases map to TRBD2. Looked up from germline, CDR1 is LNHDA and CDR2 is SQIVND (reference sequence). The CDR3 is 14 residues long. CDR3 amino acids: CASIVGGNTGELVF. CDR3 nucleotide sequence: TGTGCCAGTATTGTCGGGGGGAACACCGGGGAGCTGGTTTTT.

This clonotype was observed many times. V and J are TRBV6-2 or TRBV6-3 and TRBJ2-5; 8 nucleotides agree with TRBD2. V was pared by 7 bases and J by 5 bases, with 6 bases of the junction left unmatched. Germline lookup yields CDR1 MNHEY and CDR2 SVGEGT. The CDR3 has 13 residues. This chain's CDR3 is CASTGLAGETQYF. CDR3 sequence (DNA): TGTGCCAGCACCGGACTAGCAGGGGAGACCCAGTACTTC.

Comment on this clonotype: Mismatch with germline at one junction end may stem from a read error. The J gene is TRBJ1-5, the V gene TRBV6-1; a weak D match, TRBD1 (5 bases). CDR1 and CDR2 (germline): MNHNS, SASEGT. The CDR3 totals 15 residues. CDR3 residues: CASKRQGSSNQPQHF. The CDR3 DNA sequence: TGTGCCAGCAAGAGGCAGGGTTCTAGCAATCAGCCCCAGCATTTC.

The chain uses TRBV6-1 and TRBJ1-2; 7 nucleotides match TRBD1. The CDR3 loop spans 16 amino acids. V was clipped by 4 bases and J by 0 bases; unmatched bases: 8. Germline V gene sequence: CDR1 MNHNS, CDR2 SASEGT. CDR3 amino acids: CASSGWDRVTNYGYTF. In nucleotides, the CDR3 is TGTGCCAGCAGTGGTTGGGACAGAGTTACTAACTATGGCTACACCTTC.

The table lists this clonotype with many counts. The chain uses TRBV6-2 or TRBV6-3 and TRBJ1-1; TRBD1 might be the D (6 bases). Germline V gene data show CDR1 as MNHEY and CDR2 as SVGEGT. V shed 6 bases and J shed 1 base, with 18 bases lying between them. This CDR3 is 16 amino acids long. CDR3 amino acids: CASRGLDRVSNTEAFF. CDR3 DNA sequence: TGTGCCAGCAGAGGACTGGACAGAGTATCGAACACTGAAGCTTTCTTT.

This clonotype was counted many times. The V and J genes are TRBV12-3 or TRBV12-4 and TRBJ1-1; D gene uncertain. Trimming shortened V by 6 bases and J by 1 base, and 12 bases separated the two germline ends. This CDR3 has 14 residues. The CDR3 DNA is TGTGCCAGCAGCGGGGTGACATCGAACACTGAAGCTTTCTTT. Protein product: CASSGVTSNTEAFF.

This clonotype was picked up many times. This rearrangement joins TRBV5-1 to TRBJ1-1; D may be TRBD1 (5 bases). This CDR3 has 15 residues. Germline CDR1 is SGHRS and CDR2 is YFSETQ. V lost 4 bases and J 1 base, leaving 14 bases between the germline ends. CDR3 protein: CASSIAGQANTEAFF. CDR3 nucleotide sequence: TGCGCCAGCAGCATAGCCGGACAAGCGAACACTGAAGCTTTCTTT.

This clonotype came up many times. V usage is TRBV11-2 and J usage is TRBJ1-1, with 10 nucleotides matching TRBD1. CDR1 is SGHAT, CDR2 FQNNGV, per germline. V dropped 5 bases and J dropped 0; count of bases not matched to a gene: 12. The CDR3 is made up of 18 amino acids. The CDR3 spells CASSRSLPGQGMNTEAFF. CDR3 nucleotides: TGTGCCAGCAGCCGATCCCTCCCGGGACAGGGGATGAACACTGAAGCTTTCTTT.

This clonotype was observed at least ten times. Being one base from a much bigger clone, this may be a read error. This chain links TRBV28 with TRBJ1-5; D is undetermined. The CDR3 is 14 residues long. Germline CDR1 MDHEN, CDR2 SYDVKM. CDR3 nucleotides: TGTGCCGGCAGGCGACAAGCTTTTCCCCAGCCCCAGCATTTT. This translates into CAGRRQAFPQPQHF. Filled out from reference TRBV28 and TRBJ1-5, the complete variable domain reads DVKVTQSSRYLVKRTGEKVFLECVQDMDHENMFWYRQDPGLGLRLIYFSYDVKMKEKGDIPEGYSVSREKKERFSLILESASTNQTSMYLCAGRRQAFPQPQHFGDGTRLSIL.

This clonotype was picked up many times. DNA for the CDR3: TGTGCCAGCAGCTTAGCGAGCGTCACCGGGGAGCTGTTTTTT. It is translated as CASSLASVTGELFF. The chain employs TRBV7-2 and TRBJ2-2; D ambiguous. V dropped 0 bases and J dropped 4 bases, with 6 bases sitting between them. This CDR3 is built from 14 residues. Germline values: CDR1 SGHTA, CDR2 FQGNSA.

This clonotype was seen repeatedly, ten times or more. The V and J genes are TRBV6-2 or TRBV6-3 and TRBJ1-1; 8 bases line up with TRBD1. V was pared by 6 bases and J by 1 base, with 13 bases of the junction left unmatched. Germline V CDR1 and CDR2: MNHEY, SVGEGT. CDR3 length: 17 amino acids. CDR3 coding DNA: TGTGCCAGCAGCCCCACGGGCGGCAGGGGGCCGAACACTGAAGCTTTCTTT. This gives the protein CASSPTGGRGPNTEAFF.

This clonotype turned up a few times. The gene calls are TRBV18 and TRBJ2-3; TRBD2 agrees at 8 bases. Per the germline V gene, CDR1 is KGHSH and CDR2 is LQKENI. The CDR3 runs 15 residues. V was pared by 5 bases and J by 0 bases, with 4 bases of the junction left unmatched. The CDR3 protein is CASSELAESTDTQYF. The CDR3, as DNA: TGTGCCAGCTCAGAACTAGCGGAAAGCACAGATACGCAGTATTTT. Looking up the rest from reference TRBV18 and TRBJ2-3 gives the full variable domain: NAGVMQNPRHLVRRRGQEARLRCSPMKGHSHVYWYRQLPEEGLKFMVYLQKENIIDESGMPKERFSAEFPKEGPSILRIQQVVRGDSAAYFCASSELAESTDTQYFGPGTRLTVL.

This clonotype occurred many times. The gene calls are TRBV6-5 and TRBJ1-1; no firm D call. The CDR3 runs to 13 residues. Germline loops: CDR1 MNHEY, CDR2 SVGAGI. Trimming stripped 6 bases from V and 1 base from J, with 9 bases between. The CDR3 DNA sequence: TGTGCCAGCAGCAACAATAAGAACACTGAAGCTTTCTTT. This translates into CASSNNKNTEAFF.